The rows below give T cell receptor beta chains drawn from one sample of a study of cytomegalovirus exposure and HLA in healthy donors. TCRdb keeps only in-frame clones here, not all; method: immunoSEQ multiplex PCR. The sample carries fewer than 250,000 clones, around 83% recorded once. Sequenced input: PBMCs. The receptors come from a girl between 5 and 17 years old in good health and CMV-seronegative. CDR3s include the opening cysteine and the closing phenylalanine or tryptophan. A D gene is named only where the DNA matches it firmly. The size field is filled for only some rows; it gives once, few, many or a size class.

clone size	D gene	CDR3 length	V gene	J gene	CDR3 DNA	CDR3 protein
NA	NA	15	TRBV18	TRBJ1-3	TGTGCCAGCTCACCAACGGTGAGGCCTGGAAACACCATATATTTT	CASSPTVRPGNTIYF
NA	TRBD1	15	TRBV4-3	TRBJ1-2	TGCGCCAGCAGCCAAGCTCAGACAGGGTCCATGGGCTACACCTTC	CASSQAQTGSMGYTF
NA	TRBD2	16	TRBV7-7	TRBJ2-1	TGTGCCAGCAGCCCTCGGGGGGGTGGTTCCTACAATGAGCAGTTCTTC	CASSPRGGGSYNEQFF
NA	NA	15	TRBV28	TRBJ1-5	TGTGCCAGCAGTACACAGGGCGGCAGCAATCAGCCCCAGCATTTT	CASSTQGGSNQPQHF
NA	NA	13	TRBV5-1	TRBJ1-1	TGCGCCAGTACCTCGGGACAAAACACTGAAGCTTTCTTT	CASTSGQNTEAFF
NA	NA	13	TRBV29-1	TRBJ1-1	TGCAGCGTGCAGGGTTTTTGGAACACTGAAGCTTTCTTT	CSVQGFWNTEAFF
few	NA	12	TRBV5-8	TRBJ1-1	TGTGCCAGCAGCTTGCAGGGGAGTGAAGCTTTCTTT	CASSLQGSEAFF
NA	NA	11	TRBV6-1	TRBJ2-1	TGTGCCAGCAGTGACGACGGGAAGCAGTTCTTC	CASSDDGKQFF
NA	NA	16	TRBV9	TRBJ1-5	TGTGCCAGCAGTCGTACTCCTCTGGGGCCATTTGAGCCCCAGCATTTT	CASSRTPLGPFEPQHF
once	TRBD1	17	TRBV28	TRBJ1-2	TGTGCCAGCAGGTTTTGGTCTGGGACAGGGCCTAACTATGGCTACACCTTC	CASRFWSGTGPNYGYTF
once	NA	13	TRBV5-4	TRBJ1-2	TGTGCCAGCAGCTTCTCAGGAACGGGAGGCTACACCTTC	CASSFSGTGGYTF
NA	NA	14	TRBV6-5	TRBJ2-7	TGTGCCAGCAGGGCGGGCCAGGACGCCTACGAGCAGTACTTC	CASRAGQDAYEQYF
once	NA	15	TRBV27	TRBJ1-5	TGTGCCAGCAGCGCGTATAGGGGTGACAATCAGCCCCAGCATTTT	CASSAYRGDNQPQHF
NA	NA	12	TRBV29-1	TRBJ2-5	TGCAGCGGGGGCCAAAACCAAGAGACCCAGTACTTC	CSGGQNQETQYF
many	TRBD1	15	TRBV30	TRBJ1-1	TGTGCCTGGAGTGACGACAGGGGCGGAGGAACTGAAGCTTTCTTT	CAWSDDRGGGTEAFF
NA	TRBD1	15	TRBV19	TRBJ2-6	TGTGCCAGTAGTAACAGGGGTTCTGGGGCCAACGTCCTGACTTTC	CASSNRGSGANVLTF
NA	NA	14	TRBV28	TRBJ1-5	TGTGCCAGCAAGGAGGGGTATAGCAATCAGCCCCAGCATTTT	CASKEGYSNQPQHF
NA	NA	11	TRBV5-5	TRBJ1-1	TGTGCCAGCAGCCGTCCTCCTGAAGCTTTCTTT	CASSRPPEAFF
NA	NA	15	TRBV28	TRBJ2-2	TGTGCCAGCGGAACGACAGGACGAGGCACCGGGGAGCTGTTTTTT	CASGTTGRGTGELFF
few	TRBD1	15	TRBV7-9	TRBJ1-4	TGTGCCAGCAGCTTAGCGACAGGGGGAGTTGAAAAACTGTTTTTT	CASSLATGGVEKLFF
once	TRBD1	17	TRBV18	TRBJ2-5	TGTGCCAGCTCACAAAATCAGGGGACAGCCACCCAAGAGACCCAGTACTTC	CASSQNQGTATQETQYF
NA	NA	16	TRBV30	TRBJ1-1	TGTGCCTGGAGTACTGCCCGAAGCGGGGTGAACACTGAAGCTTTCTTT	CAWSTARSGVNTEAFF
NA	NA	14	TRBV9	TRBJ1-3	TGTGCCAGCAGCGCCCGGACAGCTGGAAACACCATATATTTT	CASSARTAGNTIYF
NA	NA	15	TRBV7-9	TRBJ2-7	TGTGCCAGCAGCTTAGAAGGCGGCGGGGCCTACGAGCAGTACTTC	CASSLEGGGAYEQYF
once	NA	17	TRBV7-6	TRBJ1-6	TGTGCCAGCAGCCCCCCCGCCCAGGGGTTGTATAATTCACCCCTCCACTTT	CASSPPAQGLYNSPLHF
NA	NA	13	TRBV5-1	TRBJ1-1	TGCGCCAGCCGGACAGTAGGGTACACTGAAGCTTTCTTT	CASRTVGYTEAFF
few	NA	14	TRBV28	TRBJ1-4	TGTGCCAGCAGTCCCTTCAGGGATAATGAAAAACTGTTTTTT	CASSPFRDNEKLFF
NA	NA	15	TRBV27	TRBJ1-5	TGTGCCAGCAGTTTATCGCCGACAGGCAACTCGCCCCAGCATTTT	CASSLSPTGNSPQHF
once	TRBD1	16	TRBV27	TRBJ2-1	TGTGCCAGCTCCCTTACCCCACAGGGGATCTTCGATGAGCAGTTCTTC	CASSLTPQGIFDEQFF
NA	NA	15	TRBV11-3	TRBJ2-7	TGTGCCAGCAGCTTTAGGGGCGGTCCAAACTACGAGCAGTACTTC	CASSFRGGPNYEQYF
NA	NA	13	TRBV29-1	TRBJ2-7	TGCAGCGTTGTTAGCCGGCAGACCTACGAGCAGTACTTC	CSVVSRQTYEQYF
NA	NA	15	TRBV27	TRBJ1-5	TGTGCCAGCATGGAGGGCCGGAGGGGTACTCAGCCCCAGCATTTT	CASMEGRRGTQPQHF
NA	NA	14	TRBV27	TRBJ2-7	TGTGCCAGCAGGGGCCCTACCCGAGTGGGCGAGCAGTACTTC	CASRGPTRVGEQYF
NA	NA	14	TRBV7-9	TRBJ2-5	TGTGCCAGCAGCTATACGTATAGTAAAGAGACCCAGTACTTC	CASSYTYSKETQYF
NA	NA	16	TRBV7-3	TRBJ2-2	TGTGCCAGCAGCCCCGAGGTTGGGGGCTACACCGGGGAGCTGTTTTTT	CASSPEVGGYTGELFF
NA	NA	16	TRBV6-1	TRBJ1-3	TGTGCCAGCAGTGAGGACCCGGGCCCCCAAGCGGACACCATATATTTT	CASSEDPGPQADTIYF
NA	NA	16	TRBV28	TRBJ1-5	TGTGCCAGCAGTTTTCAATCCCTCCTAGCAAATCAGCCCCAGCATTTT	CASSFQSLLANQPQHF
NA	TRBD1	15	TRBV2	TRBJ1-2	TGTGCCAGCACCAGGGACAGGGAATTGTCGGGTGGCTACACCTTC	CASTRDRELSGGYTF
few	NA	13	TRBV28	TRBJ1-1	TGTGCCAGCAGTTACTCAACGGGAAATGAAGCTTTCTTT	CASSYSTGNEAFF
NA	NA	17	TRBV9	TRBJ2-3	TGTGCCAGCAGCGTATTTCCCTCTCCGGGAGGCACAGATACGCAGTATTTT	CASSVFPSPGGTDTQYF
NA	TRBD2	18	TRBV14	TRBJ2-5	TGTGCCAGCAGCCAAGATCCCACTAGCGGAACGTACCAAGAGACCCAGTACTTC	CASSQDPTSGTYQETQYF
NA	TRBD2	15	TRBV6-5	TRBJ2-1	TGTGCCAGCAGAAGAGCGGGGGGGCTTTCCAATGAGCAGTTCTTC	CASRRAGGLSNEQFF
NA	NA	12	TRBV29-1	TRBJ2-7	TGCAGCGTTAAGGACAGCTACTACGAGCAGTACTTC	CSVKDSYYEQYF
NA	TRBD1	14	TRBV5-4	TRBJ1-5	TGTGCCAGCAGCCTACAGGGGAGCAATCAGCCCCAGCATTTT	CASSLQGSNQPQHF